Given below is one T cell receptor (beta chain) in context. Naive CD8 isolation took CD45RO-negative cells positively selected for CCR7 and excluded terminally differentiated effector memory CD45RA+ cells. The germline V gene encodes CDR1 GTSNPN and CDR2 SVGIG (reference sequence). CDR3 length: 13 residues. V was pared by 1 base and J by 2 bases, with 6 bases between. The table came from immunoSEQ multiplex PCR; TCRdb's copy has only in-frame clones and leaves some out. This sample carries about 2.1 million clones, roughly 91% of them seen once, and the ten largest clones take around 1.7%. This entry is derived from a study of shared clonotypes between healthy human individuals.

This chain links TRBV30 with TRBJ1-5, with D hard to call. Input material: naive CD8+ T cells from PBMCs. This TCR was recovered from a man younger than 35 in good health. Some clones in this sample may be carry-over from other donors' samples. The CDR3 spells CAWSDTRNQPQHF. CDR3 sequence (DNA): TGTGCCTGGAGTGACACCCGCAATCAGCCCCAGCATTTT. Together with reference TRBV30 and TRBJ1-5, the CDR3 gives the full variable domain: SQTIHQWPATLVQPVGSPLSLECTVEGTSNPNLYWYRQAAGRGLQLLFYSVGIGQISSEVPQNLSASRPQDRQFILSSKKLLLSDSGFYLCAWSDTRNQPQHFGDGTRLSIL.